A single sample gave rise to the 5 T cell receptor beta chains below, sequenced in a study of T cell repertoires in cytomegalovirus infection. TCRdb re-derived calls from the reads in MiXCR, one entry per CDR3 protein. Of roughly 76,000 distinct CDR3 sequences in the sample, about 3.8% were seen once. The sequencing input was PBMCs. Receptors originate from a human donor in good health (CMV status not recorded). Some clones in this sample may be carry-over from other donors' samples.

This clonotype was counted at least ten times. This chain links TRBV2 with TRBJ1-5, with TRBD1 as a possible D gene (5 bases). The CDR3 length is 13 residues. V lost 2 bases to trimming and J lost 11 bases, with 13 bases between them. Per the germline V gene, CDR1 is SNHLY and CDR2 is FYNNEI. The DNA of the CDR3 is TGTGCCAGCAGTGAAATAGGGGATCTGGCCCAGCATTTT. It is translated as CASSEIGDLAQHF.

This clonotype was seen repeatedly, ten times or more. The rearrangement joins TRBV7-2 to TRBJ1-5, with D unclear. The CDR3 is 15 residues long. Germline CDR1 reads SGHTA; CDR2 reads FQGNSA. V was pared by 0 bases and J by 4 bases, with 10 bases between. The chain's CDR3 is CASSLAPQGNQPQHF. For the CDR3, the DNA is TGTGCCAGCAGCTTAGCGCCGCAAGGTAATCAGCCCCAGCATTTT.

This clonotype was seen many times. V gene TRBV7-2 combines with J gene TRBJ2-7; TRBD2 matches 8 bases. This CDR3 comprises 15 residues. The V and J ends lost 5 bases and 0 bases, in that order; junction bases with no gene match: 6. CDR1 is SGHTA and CDR2 is FQGNSA in the germline V gene. CDR3 DNA: TGTGCCAGCAGCACCCCTAGCGGGCGCTCCTACGAGCAGTACTTC. As protein: CASSTPSGRSYEQYF.

This clonotype was picked up a small number of times. V and J are TRBV7-9 and TRBJ1-6, with 7 bases identical to TRBD1. In germline, CDR1 is SEHNR, CDR2 FQNEAQ (reference sequence). This CDR3 has 14 amino acids. The V segment lost 5 bases and the J segment 8 bases; nucleotides outside the gene matches: 6. CDR3 bases: TGTGCCAGCAGCCAAGGGACAGCCGATTCACCCCTCCACTTT. Its translation: CASSQGTADSPLHF.

The table lists this clonotype with many counts. The chain employs TRBV6-2 or TRBV6-3 and TRBJ2-3, with TRBD2 matching 11 bases. Trimming at V came to 8 bases and at J to 4 bases, leaving 5 bases not matched to a gene. CDR1 is MNHEY and CDR2 is SVGEGT in the germline V gene. The CDR3 extends over 14 amino acids. The CDR3 nucleotides read TGTGCCAGCTTTAGCGGGGGGGCGGCAGATACGCAGTATTTT. This translates into CASFSGGAADTQYF.